This T cell receptor (beta chain) was observed in a study of OX40 agonist ivuxolimab in advanced cancers. The method was immunoSEQ multiplex PCR; TCRdb's version includes in-frame clones alone and lacks a portion of them. Of about 68,000 clones in the sample, under 90% were seen once. The CDR3 totals 14 residues. Germline CDR1 reads SGHKS; CDR2 reads YYEKEE (reference sequence). The V end was cut by 2 bases, the J end by 5 bases, with 12 bases between. This receptor was taken from an adult with an advanced solid tumor such as melanoma, head and neck, liver or kidney cancer. This sample comprised CD4+ or CD8+ T cells sorted from blood, obtained in a trial of the OX40 agonist ivuxolimab. V is TRBV5-5 and J is TRBJ2-3, with D uncertain. The CDR3 DNA sequence: TGTGCCAGCAGCTTAATTAGTGTGGGAGATACGCAGTATTTT. Residues: CASSLISVGDTQYF.